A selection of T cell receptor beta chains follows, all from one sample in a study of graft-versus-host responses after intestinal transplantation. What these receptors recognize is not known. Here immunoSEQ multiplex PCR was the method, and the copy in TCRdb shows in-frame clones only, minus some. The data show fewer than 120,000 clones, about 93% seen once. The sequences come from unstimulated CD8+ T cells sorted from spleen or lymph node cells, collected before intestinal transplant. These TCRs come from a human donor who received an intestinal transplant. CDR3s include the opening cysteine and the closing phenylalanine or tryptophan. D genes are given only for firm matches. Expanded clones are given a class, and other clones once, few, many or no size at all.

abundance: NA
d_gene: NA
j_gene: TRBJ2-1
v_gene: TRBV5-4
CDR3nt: TGTGCCAGCAGCTTGTGGAGGGGATCCTACAATGAGCAGTTCTTC
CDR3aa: CASSLWRGSYNEQFF

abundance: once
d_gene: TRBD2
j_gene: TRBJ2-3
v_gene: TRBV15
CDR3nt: TGTGCCACCAGCAGAGAGGGAACTAGCGGGAGGTGGGATACGCAGTATTTT
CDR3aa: CATSREGTSGRWDTQYF

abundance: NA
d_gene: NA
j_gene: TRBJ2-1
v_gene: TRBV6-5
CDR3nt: TGTGCCAGCAGTTCCACGACCCTAAACTCCTACAATGAGCAGTTCTTC
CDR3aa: CASSSTTLNSYNEQFF

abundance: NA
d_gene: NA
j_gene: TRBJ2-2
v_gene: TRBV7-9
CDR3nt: TGTGCCAGCAGCTTAGCCGGGGAGCTGTTTTTT
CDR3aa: CASSLAGELFF

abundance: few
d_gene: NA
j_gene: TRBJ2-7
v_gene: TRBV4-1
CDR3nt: TGCGCCAGCAGCCAAGAGTCGCGATCCTACGAGCAGTACTTC
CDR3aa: CASSQESRSYEQYF

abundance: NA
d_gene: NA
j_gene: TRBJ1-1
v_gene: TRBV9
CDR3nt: TGTGCCAGCAGCGATCCGGGGGGGAACACTGAAGCTTTCTTT
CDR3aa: CASSDPGGNTEAFF

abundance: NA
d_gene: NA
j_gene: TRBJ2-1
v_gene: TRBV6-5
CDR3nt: TGTGCCAGCAGTTACGGAGGGGGCAATGAGCAGTTCTTC
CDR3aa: CASSYGGGNEQFF

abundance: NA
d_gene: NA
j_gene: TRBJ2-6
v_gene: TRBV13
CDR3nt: TGTGCCAGCAGCTTAAGGGGGGCCAACGTCCTGACTTTC
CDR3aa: CASSLRGANVLTF

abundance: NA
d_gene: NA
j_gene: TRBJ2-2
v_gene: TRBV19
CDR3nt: TGTGCCACCCAAACCAGCCTGGCGAACACCGGGGAGCTGTTTTTT
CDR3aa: CATQTSLANTGELFF

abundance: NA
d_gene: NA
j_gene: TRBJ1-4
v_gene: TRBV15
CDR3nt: TGTGCCACCAGCCGTGGGAGTAATGAAAAACTGTTTTTT
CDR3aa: CATSRGSNEKLFF

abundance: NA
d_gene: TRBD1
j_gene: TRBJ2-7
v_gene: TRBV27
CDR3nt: TGTGCCAGCAGTTTGGCGGGACAGGGACTCTACGAGCAGTACTTC
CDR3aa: CASSLAGQGLYEQYF

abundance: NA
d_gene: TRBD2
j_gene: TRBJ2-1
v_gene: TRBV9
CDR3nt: TGTGCCAGCAGCGCGCCCCGACTAGCGGTTACCTACAATGAGCAGTTCTTC
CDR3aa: CASSAPRLAVTYNEQFF

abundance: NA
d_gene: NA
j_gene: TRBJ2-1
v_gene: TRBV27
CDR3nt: TGTGCCAGCAGTTTATCCCTAGGTTTCTCCTACAATGAGCAGTTCTTC
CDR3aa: CASSLSLGFSYNEQFF

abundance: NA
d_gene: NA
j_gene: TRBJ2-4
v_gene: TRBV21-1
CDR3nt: TGTGCCAGCAGCTCGACTCGGAGCGGGGAAAACATTCAGTACTTC
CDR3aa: CASSSTRSGENIQYF

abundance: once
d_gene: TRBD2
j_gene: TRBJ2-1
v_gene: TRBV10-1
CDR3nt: TGCGCCAGCAGTGAGTCGTCATACGGACTAGAAGGCAATGAGCAGTTCTTC
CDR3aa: CASSESSYGLEGNEQFF

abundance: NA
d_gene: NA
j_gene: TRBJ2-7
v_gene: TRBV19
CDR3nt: TGTGCCAGTAGTGTAACCCTCGCTAGGTTGGACGAGCAGTACTTC
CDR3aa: CASSVTLARLDEQYF

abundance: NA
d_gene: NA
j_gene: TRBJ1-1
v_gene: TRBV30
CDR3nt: TGTGCCTGGACTACAGGCATGAACACTGAAGCTTTCTTT
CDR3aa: CAWTTGMNTEAFF

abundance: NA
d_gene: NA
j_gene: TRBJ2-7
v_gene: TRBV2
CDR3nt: TGTGCCAGCAATCCGGGGGAGGACTACGAGCAGTACTTC
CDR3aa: CASNPGEDYEQYF

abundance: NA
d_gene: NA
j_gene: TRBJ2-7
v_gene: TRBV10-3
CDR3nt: TGTGCCACACAGGGCTACGAGCAGTACTTC
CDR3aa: CATQGYEQYF

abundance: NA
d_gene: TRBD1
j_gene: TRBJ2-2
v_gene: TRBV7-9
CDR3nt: TGTGCCAGCAGCTTAGCGACTGAAGGGGGCGGTGGCGGGGAGCTGTTTTTT
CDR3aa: CASSLATEGGGGGELFF

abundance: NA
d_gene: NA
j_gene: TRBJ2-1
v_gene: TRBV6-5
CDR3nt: TGTGCCAGCAGTAGCGTAGGGGACAATGAGCAGTTCTTC
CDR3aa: CASSSVGDNEQFF

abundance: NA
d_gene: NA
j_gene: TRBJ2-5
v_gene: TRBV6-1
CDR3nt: TGTGCCAGCAGTGAACCAGATATACTCCAAGAGACCCAGTACTTC
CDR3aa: CASSEPDILQETQYF

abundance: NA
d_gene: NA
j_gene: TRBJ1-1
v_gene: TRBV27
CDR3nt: TGTGCCAGCCGGCTTGACAGAGCGACTGAAGCTTTCTTT
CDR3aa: CASRLDRATEAFF